These 29 T cell receptor beta chains were all obtained from the same sample, sequenced in a study of control samples from healthy donors and cancer patients. Sequencing was performed with immunoSEQ multiplex PCR; in TCRdb, only in-frame clones are kept and a portion is missing. The table shows 150,000 or so clones, with over 85% occurring only once. Sequencing was carried out using blood. The receptors shown here come from a man younger than 35 in good health.

This clone appeared once. The rearrangement joins TRBV6-5 to TRBJ2-2; 7 bases match TRBD1. The V gene end was trimmed by 6 bases and the J gene end by 7 bases; junction bases not matched to a gene: 8. This CDR3 has 14 residues. Germline V gene sequence: CDR1 MNHEY, CDR2 SVGAGI. This chain's CDR3 is CASRTGSYYGELFF. Here the CDR3 DNA reads TGTGCCAGCAGGACAGGGAGTTATTACGGGGAGCTGTTTTTT.

The genes are TRBV24-1 and TRBJ2-7; no reliable D call. This CDR3 has 13 residues. Germline V CDR1 and CDR2: KGHDR, SFDVKD. The V end lost 4 bases, the J end lost 6 bases, and 12 bases lay between the germline ends. CDR3 loop: CATSETINSEQYF. CDR3 coding DNA: TGTGCCACCAGTGAAACGATCAACTCCGAGCAGTACTTC.

This chain joins TRBV6-6 and TRBJ1-4; D is unresolved. In germline, CDR1 is MNHNY, CDR2 SVGAGI (reference sequence). The CDR3 is made up of 12 amino acids. Trimming took off 5 bases at V and 7 bases at J, with 8 bases between the two ends. CDR3 residues: CASSRRIEKLFF. CDR3 coding DNA: TGTGCCAGCAGTCGAAGGATTGAAAAACTGTTTTTT.

The V call is TRBV12-3 or TRBV12-4, the J call TRBJ1-1; D gene ambiguous. V lost 6 bases and J 8 bases, leaving 13 bases between the germline ends. The CDR3 runs to 12 residues. DNA of the CDR3: TGTGCCAGCAGGCTAGGAGGGCAGGAAGCTTTCTTT. It yields the protein CASRLGGQEAFF.

The CDR3 DNA reads as TGTGCCAGCAGCCCGGGGGCAGGGGGCGAGTATGAGCAGTTCTTC. It encodes CASSPGAGGEYEQFF. The chain links TRBV28 to TRBJ2-1, with TRBD1 matching 8 bases. CDR3 size: 15 residues. V gave up 6 bases and J gave up 8 bases; unmatched junction bases: 12. The germline V gene encodes CDR1 MDHEN and CDR2 SYDVKM.

This clone was detected once. This chain connects TRBV28 to TRBJ1-2, with TRBD1 as a possible D gene (5 bases). V was cut by 1 base and J by 8 bases, with 14 bases left in between. Germline V gene lookup returns CDR1 MDHEN and CDR2 SYDVKM. This CDR3 contains 14 residues. This chain's CDR3 is CASSLSARAGGYTF. The CDR3 coding sequence is TGTGCCAGCAGTTTATCAGCCAGGGCTGGGGGCTACACCTTC.

V usage is TRBV12-5 and J usage is TRBJ1-1, with D unresolved. Germline-derived CDR1 and CDR2 are LGHNT and FRNRAP. The CDR3 consists of 12 residues. Trimming pared 4 bases from V and 8 bases from J, leaving 11 bases between. Written as DNA, the CDR3 is TGTGCTAGTGGTTACGATATACGGGAAGCTTTCTTT. As protein: CASGYDIREAFF.

The chain recombines TRBV2 with TRBJ1-5; D gene ambiguous. The germline V gene has CDR1 SNHLY and CDR2 FYNNEI. This CDR3 contains 14 residues. The V end was cut by 6 bases, the J end by 6 bases, with 15 bases between. CDR3 in amino acids: CASSLRKAPQPQHF. The CDR3 DNA reads as TGTGCCAGCAGCCTTAGAAAGGCCCCTCAGCCCCAGCATTTT.

The chain joins TRBV6-6 to TRBJ2-3; TRBD1 agrees at 7 bases. J lost 4 bases, V lost 6 bases, and 7 bases had no gene match. The CDR3 contains 14 residues. Germline CDR1 reads MNHNY; CDR2 reads SVGAGI (reference sequence). As DNA, the CDR3 is TGTGCCAGCAGCTACAGGGGAGAAGCAGATACGCAGTATTTT. This encodes CASSYRGEADTQYF.

The chain employs TRBV30 and TRBJ2-6; D remains ambiguous. The CDR3 has 12 amino acids. Trimming shortened V by 4 bases and J by 2 bases, and 3 bases separated the two germline ends. In germline, CDR1 is GTSNPN, CDR2 SVGIG (reference sequence). For the CDR3, the DNA is TGTGCCTGGACCCCTGGGGCCAACGTCCTGACTTTC. Protein sequence: CAWTPGANVLTF.

The gene calls are TRBV6-5 and TRBJ2-1, with 10 bases identical to TRBD1. V lost 5 bases to trimming and J lost 7 bases; unmatched junction nucleotides: 8. The CDR3 is 15 amino acids. CDR1 and CDR2 from the germline V gene are MNHEY and SVGAGI. The CDR3 protein is CASSRQGASMNEQFF. CDR3 DNA: TGTGCCAGCAGTCGACAGGGGGCCTCGATGAATGAGCAGTTCTTC.

This rearrangement joins TRBV12-3 or TRBV12-4 to TRBJ2-7; possible D gene TRBD2, 5 bases. V lost 5 bases, J lost 3 bases, and 11 bases lay in between. The CDR3 totals 13 residues. The CDR3 sequence is CASSPLDHYEQYF. Written as DNA, the CDR3 is TGTGCCAGCAGTCCACTAGACCACTACGAGCAGTACTTC.

This clone was detected once. The V and J genes are TRBV7-6 and TRBJ2-7, with D perhaps given as TRBD1 or TRBD2 (5 bases each). This CDR3 comprises 13 residues. Germline assignment: CDR1 SGHVS and CDR2 FNYEAQ. The V and J ends lost 5 bases and 0 bases respectively, with 8 bases between them. CDR3 residues: CASSEGRSYEQYF. The CDR3 coding sequence is TGTGCCAGCAGCGAGGGACGCTCCTACGAGCAGTACTTC.

The gene calls are TRBV9 and TRBJ1-2; TRBD1 aligns across 9 bases. This CDR3 is built from 14 residues. Germline CDR1 is SGDLS and CDR2 is YYNGEE. V trimming: 6 bases; J trimming: 7 bases; junction bases outside the gene matches: 10. The CDR3 DNA reads as TGTGCCAGCAACCCCGCCGGGACAGGGTCTGGCTACACCTTC. Translation: CASNPAGTGSGYTF.

The genes are TRBV27 and TRBJ2-3; 7 bases are a match to TRBD2. The ends lost 5 bases at V and 0 bases at J; junction bases unmatched: 17. CDR3 length: 19 amino acids. Per germline, CDR1 MNHEY and CDR2 SMNVEV (reference sequence). The CDR3 DNA reads TGTGCCAGCAGTCCTTTCATATGGGAGGGCCAATCTAGCACAGATACGCAGTATTTT. It codes for CASSPFIWEGQSSTDTQYF.

This clone was seen a single time. The J gene is TRBJ1-5, the V gene TRBV5-6, with D possibly being TRBD1 (6 bases). CDR3 length: 15 residues. The ends were cut back, 4 bases at V and 1 base at J, with 12 bases in the middle. Per germline, CDR1 SGHDT and CDR2 YYEEEE. The DNA for the CDR3 is TGTGCCAGCAGCCGACAGGCTCGGAGCAATCAGCCCCAGCATTTT. It translates to CASSRQARSNQPQHF.

This rearrangement joins TRBV7-3 to TRBJ2-2; D is undetermined. There are 13 residues in the CDR3. The germline V and J ends were trimmed by 3 bases and 4 bases, with 6 bases remaining between them. Germline values: CDR1 SGHTA, CDR2 FQGTGA. This CDR3 is CASSFGRTGELFF. DNA for the CDR3: TGTGCCAGCAGCTTTGGGCGCACCGGGGAGCTGTTTTTT.

This chain connects TRBV24-1 to TRBJ1-3; D remains unclear. V lost 9 bases and J 0 bases, leaving 11 bases between the germline ends. From germline, CDR1 is KGHDR and CDR2 SFDVKD. The CDR3 totals 14 residues. CDR3 region: CATPDKSSGNTIYF. The CDR3 coding sequence is TGTGCCACCCCCGACAAGAGCTCTGGAAACACCATATATTTT.

The chain links TRBV5-8 to TRBJ2-1; D is ambiguous. Trimming took off 4 bases at V and 4 bases at J, with 3 bases between the two ends. The CDR3 totals 11 residues. Germline CDR1 reads SGHTS; CDR2 reads YDEGEE. Written as DNA, the CDR3 is TGTGCCAGCAGCCAATACAATGAGCAGTTCTTC. This codes for CASSQYNEQFF.

The V and J genes are TRBV6-2 or TRBV6-3 and TRBJ1-1; possible D gene TRBD1, 6 bases. This CDR3 contains 14 residues. V was cut by 6 bases and J by 5 bases, with 16 bases left in between. Germline values: CDR1 MNHEY, CDR2 SVGEGT. CDR3: CASSITGWRTEAFF. The CDR3 nucleotides are TGTGCCAGCAGCATTACAGGGTGGAGGACTGAAGCTTTCTTT.

The V and J genes are TRBV11-1 and TRBJ2-1; tentatively, D is TRBD2 (5 bases). This CDR3 is built from 13 residues. Per the germline V gene, CDR1 is SGHAT and CDR2 is FQDESV (reference sequence). V lost 3 bases to trimming and J lost 8 bases, with 11 bases between them. The CDR3 protein is CASSFETRDEQFF. CDR3 nucleotide sequence: TGTGCCAGCAGCTTCGAAACTAGGGATGAGCAGTTCTTC. Variable domain in full (rest from reference TRBV11-1 and TRBJ2-1): EAEVAQSPRYKITEKSQAVAFWCDPISGHATLYWYRQILGQGPELLVQFQDESVVDDSQLPKDRFSAERLKGVDSTLKIQPAELGDSAMYLCASSFETRDEQFFGPGTRLTVL.

This chain joins TRBV19 and TRBJ2-2, with a tentative D call TRBD2 (5 bases). The germline gives CDR1 LNHDA, CDR2 SQIVND (reference sequence). Trimming removed 3 bases from V and 6 bases from J, with 14 bases in between. The CDR3 covers 15 residues. CDR3 in amino acids: CASSMAVGGPGELFF. CDR3 coding DNA: TGTGCCAGTAGTATGGCTGTTGGCGGGCCCGGGGAGCTGTTTTTT.

This clone occurred once. V gene TRBV6-5 combines with J gene TRBJ2-1; the D gene is possibly TRBD1 (5 bases). CDR3 length equals 13 residues. The germline V gene has CDR1 MNHEY and CDR2 SVGAGI. Trimming stripped 1 base from V and 5 bases from J, with 6 bases between. The CDR3 protein is CASSYLTDNEQFF. CDR3 coding DNA: TGTGCCAGCAGTTACTTGACAGACAATGAGCAGTTCTTC.

The rearrangement uses TRBV2 and TRBJ1-5, with 8 positions matching TRBD1. The CDR3 has 15 amino acids. Germline-derived CDR1 and CDR2 are SNHLY and FYNNEI. J was trimmed by 1 base and V by 6 bases; bases with no gene match: 5. The CDR3 here is CASSGQGPSNQPQHF. The DNA for the CDR3 is TGTGCCAGCAGCGGACAGGGACCCAGCAATCAGCCCCAGCATTTT.

The rearrangement links TRBV30 to TRBJ1-2; D is undetermined. CDR1 and CDR2 from the germline V gene are GTSNPN and SVGIG (reference sequence). The V gene lost 1 base and the J gene lost 1 base, with 13 bases spanning the gap. This CDR3 comprises 15 residues. Written as DNA, the CDR3 is TGTGCCTGGAGTGAAGGCAGGATGGTTAACTATGGCTACACCTTC. It codes for CAWSEGRMVNYGYTF. Full variable domain (missing parts from reference TRBV30 and TRBJ1-2): SQTIHQWPATLVQPVGSPLSLECTVEGTSNPNLYWYRQAAGRGLQLLFYSVGIGQISSEVPQNLSASRPQDRQFILSSKKLLLSDSGFYLCAWSEGRMVNYGYTFGSGTRLTVV.

This chain connects TRBV15 to TRBJ2-7, with TRBD1 identical over 7 bases. Trimming at V came to 0 bases and at J to 7 bases, leaving 6 bases not matched to a gene. The CDR3 covers 14 residues. Germline assignment: CDR1 LNHNV and CDR2 YYDKDF (reference sequence). The CDR3 nucleotides are TGTGCCACCAGCAGAGATCATGGGACAGAGGAGCAGTACTTC. This sequence encodes CATSRDHGTEEQYF. Using reference TRBV15 and TRBJ2-7 for the parts outside the CDR3, the full variable domain is DAMVIQNPRYQVTQFGKPVTLSCSQTLNHNVMYWYQQKSSQAPKLLFHYYDKDFNNEADTPDNFQSRRPNTSFCFLDIRSPGLGDTAMYLCATSRDHGTEEQYFGPGTRLTVT.

V gene TRBV25-1 combines with J gene TRBJ2-1; TRBD1 aligns across 8 bases. The germline V gene encodes CDR1 MGHDK and CDR2 SYGVNS. V lost 3 bases and J lost 5; bases outside the gene matches: 9. The CDR3 runs 16 residues. The CDR3 nucleotides read TGTGCCAGCAGTGATCCCGACAGGGGAGGAAACAATGAGCAGTTCTTC. This codes for CASSDPDRGGNNEQFF.

The rearrangement joins TRBV2 to TRBJ1-2; D not resolved. V dropped 7 bases and J dropped 6 bases, with 9 bases sitting between them. This CDR3 spans 11 amino acids. Looked up from germline, CDR1 is SNHLY and CDR2 is FYNNEI. The CDR3 DNA is TGTGCCAGCAATCGCGGAGATGGCTACACCTTC. Its protein product is CASNRGDGYTF.

V is TRBV20-1 and J is TRBJ1-3; D is undetermined. CDR1 is DFQATT and CDR2 is SNEGSKA in the germline V gene (reference sequence). The CDR3 runs to 16 residues. With 3 bases removed from V and 0 bases from J, the gap between germline ends came to 15 bases. DNA for the CDR3: TGCAGTGCTAGTCCTTTGGGCAGGACCTCTGGAAACACCATATATTTT. Amino acids: CSASPLGRTSGNTIYF.